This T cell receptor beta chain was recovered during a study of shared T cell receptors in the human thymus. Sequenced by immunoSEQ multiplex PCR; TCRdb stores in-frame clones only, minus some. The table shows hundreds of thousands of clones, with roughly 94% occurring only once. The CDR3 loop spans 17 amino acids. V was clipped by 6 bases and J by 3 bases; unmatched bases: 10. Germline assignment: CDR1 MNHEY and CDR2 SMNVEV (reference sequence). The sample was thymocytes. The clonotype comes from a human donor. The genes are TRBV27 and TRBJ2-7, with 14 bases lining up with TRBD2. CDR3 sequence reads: CASSRRGLAGDGYEQYF. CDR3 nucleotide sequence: TGTGCCAGCAGCCGTCGGGGACTAGCGGGAGACGGCTACGAGCAGTACTTC.